A selection of T cell receptor beta chains follows, all from one sample in a study of blood T cell repertoires in COVID-19. The table came from immunoSEQ multiplex PCR; TCRdb's copy has only in-frame clones and leaves some out. The sample lists 150,000 to 170,000 clones, roughly 84% seen once, with approximately 0.6% in the top ten. Source material: peripheral blood. Receptors were obtained from a man between 60 and 70 years old with COVID-19, enrolled during active disease. Both conserved end residues are part of each CDR3. A D gene is named only where the DNA matches it firmly. Some rows mark clone size as missing; the rest say once, few, many or name a class of expanded clone.

>TRBJ2-7|TRBV7-8|-|-
CASSLTGGTSYEQYF
TGTGCCAGCAGCTTAACCGGGGGTACCTCCTACGAGCAGTACTTC
>TRBJ2-7|TRBV24-1|-|-
CATRTTGEIYEQYF
TGTGCCACCCGAACGACAGGCGAGATCTACGAGCAGTACTTC
>TRBJ1-1|TRBV2|-|TRBD1
CAKPGQGRGSTEAFF
TGTGCCAAACCGGGACAGGGACGTGGAAGCACTGAAGCTTTCTTT
>TRBJ2-7|TRBV5-4|-|-
CASSLVSSEQYF
TGTGCCAGCAGCTTGGTGTCTTCCGAGCAGTACTTC
>TRBJ2-1|TRBV24-1|-|-
CATSDAPPRVHEQFF
TGTGCCACCAGTGATGCGCCCCCCAGGGTCCATGAGCAGTTCTTC
>TRBJ1-1|TRBV5-1|once|-
CASSKTHPDRLNTEAFF
TGCGCCAGCAGCAAAACACACCCGGACAGACTTAACACTGAAGCTTTCTTT
>TRBJ2-3|TRBV5-6|-|-
CASSSRLRVLTDTQYF
TGTGCCAGCAGCTCGCGTTTGAGGGTCCTCACAGATACGCAGTATTTT
>TRBJ2-1|TRBV15|once|-
CATSRDLGGGLNEQFF
TGTGCCACCAGCAGAGATCTTGGGGGGGGCCTTAATGAGCAGTTCTTC
>TRBJ2-5|TRBV7-8|few|-
CASSSASLLIGKTQYF
TGTGCCAGCAGCTCCGCTAGCCTCCTAATCGGGAAGACCCAGTACTTC
>TRBJ2-1|TRBV18|-|TRBD1
CASLTLTGVSYNEQFF
TGTGCCAGCCTTACCTTAACAGGGGTATCCTACAATGAGCAGTTCTTC
>TRBJ1-4|TRBV7-8|once|-
CASSLERAELFF
TGTGCCAGCAGCTTAGAACGTGCGGAACTGTTTTTT
>TRBJ1-1|TRBV6-2/TRBV6-3|-|-
CASSYAGRGTEAFF
TGTGCCAGCAGTTACGCAGGAAGGGGCACTGAAGCTTTCTTT
>TRBJ2-2|TRBV11-3|once|TRBD2
CASSGEGTGELFF
TGTGCCAGCAGCGGGGAGGGTACCGGGGAGCTGTTTTTT
>TRBJ1-6|TRBV6-5|few|-
CASRPFRIQGSPLHF
TGTGCCAGCAGACCCTTTAGGATCCAGGGCTCACCCCTCCACTTT
>TRBJ2-1|TRBV7-2|few|-
CASSSRGGPSSYNEQFF
TGTGCCAGCAGCTCGCGAGGAGGACCAAGCTCCTACAATGAGCAGTTCTTC
>TRBJ2-3|TRBV3-1/TRBV3-2|-|TRBD1
CASIKRQGGSGDTQYF
TGTGCCAGCATAAAACGACAGGGGGGGTCAGGAGATACGCAGTATTTT
>TRBJ2-3|TRBV19|once|TRBD1
CATKVTGGADTQYF
TGTGCCACCAAGGTCACAGGGGGCGCAGATACGCAGTATTTT
>TRBJ2-2|TRBV7-2|-|-
CASSLQVGDTGELFF
TGTGCCAGCAGCTTACAAGTCGGGGACACCGGGGAGCTGTTTTTT
>TRBJ2-3|TRBV7-3|-|-
CASSLLDLKSTDTQYF
TGTGCCAGCAGCCTTCTAGACCTCAAAAGCACAGATACGCAGTATTTT
>TRBJ1-1|TRBV18|-|TRBD1
CASSNSQGATLVEAFF
TGTGCCAGCTCAAACTCACAGGGGGCAACCTTGGTTGAAGCTTTCTTT